The T cell receptor beta chain under discussion was sequenced for a study of blood T cell repertoires in COVID-19. Overall study: COVID-19 samples, acute and convalescent, were from the United States, Italy and Spain. In each case, the material was cDNA or gDNA derived from T cells, B-cell-depleted T cells, or PBMCs.

Seattle's cohort entered during active infection and was followed longitudinally. Germline-derived CDR1 and CDR2 are SGHTA and FQGNSA. This CDR3 comprises 15 residues. The J segment lost 0 bases and the V segment lost 0 bases, leaving 0 bases of the junction unmatched. In the authors' workflow: Researchers report that nucleated cell counts were estimated from reference gene primer amplification. Generated by immunoSEQ multiplex PCR, the TCRdb table keeps only in-frame clones and is missing some. V and J calls and clone size are copied from that table; D and trimming were computed from the DNA. Here the sample spans 250,000 to 350,000 clones, roughly 84% being singletons.

The clonotype was recovered from a human donor with COVID-19, enrolled during active disease. The donor label of this sample is uncertain. Sequencing used peripheral blood. This rearrangement joins TRBV7-2 to TRBJ2-3; 7 bases map to TRBD2. The CDR3 DNA reads TGTGCCAGCAGCTTAGCTAGCGGGAGCACAGATACGCAGTATTTT. It codes for CASSLASGSTDTQYF.